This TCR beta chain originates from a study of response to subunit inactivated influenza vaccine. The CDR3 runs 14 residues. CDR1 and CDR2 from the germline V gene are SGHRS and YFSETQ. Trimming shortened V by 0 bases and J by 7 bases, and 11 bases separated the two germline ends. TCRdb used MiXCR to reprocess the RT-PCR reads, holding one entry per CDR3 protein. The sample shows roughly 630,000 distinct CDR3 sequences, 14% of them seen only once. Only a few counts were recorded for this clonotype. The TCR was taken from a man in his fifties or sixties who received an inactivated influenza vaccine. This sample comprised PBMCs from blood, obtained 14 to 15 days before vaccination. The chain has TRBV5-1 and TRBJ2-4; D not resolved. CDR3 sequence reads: CASSLEGIRNIQYF. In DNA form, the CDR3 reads TGCGCCAGCAGCTTGGAAGGTATCCGGAACATTCAGTACTTC.